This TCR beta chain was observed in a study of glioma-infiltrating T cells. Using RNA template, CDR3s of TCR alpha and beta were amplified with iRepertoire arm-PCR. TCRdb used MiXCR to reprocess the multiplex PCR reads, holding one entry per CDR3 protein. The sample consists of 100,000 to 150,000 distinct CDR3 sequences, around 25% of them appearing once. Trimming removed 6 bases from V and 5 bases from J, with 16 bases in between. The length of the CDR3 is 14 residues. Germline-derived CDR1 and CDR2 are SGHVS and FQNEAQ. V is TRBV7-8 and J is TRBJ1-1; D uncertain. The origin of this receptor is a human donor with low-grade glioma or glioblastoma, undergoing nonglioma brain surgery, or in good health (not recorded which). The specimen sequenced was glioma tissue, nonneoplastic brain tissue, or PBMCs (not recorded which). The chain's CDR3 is CASSPANLYTEAFF. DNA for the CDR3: TGTGCCAGCAGTCCGGCGAACTTATATACTGAAGCTTTCTTT.